A selection of T cell receptor beta chains follows, all from one sample in a study of monozygotic twins with inflammatory bowel disease. No DNA is given; TCRdb re-called the 5' RACE reads and lists each CDR3 protein once. This sample's table reports more than 95,000 distinct CDR3 sequences. The material sequenced was blood. Source of these receptors: a human donor with ulcerative colitis or Crohn's disease, or a healthy co-twin of an affected twin (not recorded which). Each CDR3 is given with its conserved first and last residue. Each record gives: V gene, J gene, CDR3 protein.

TRBV2	TRBJ2-1	CASREGRSIYNEQFF
TRBV7-2	TRBJ2-1	CASSLKTSGRFGEQFF
TRBV5-1	TRBJ2-5	CASSTQETQYF
TRBV27	TRBJ2-1	CASSIGGGGEQFF
TRBV5-1	TRBJ2-4	CASSFGSGSKNIQYF
TRBV5-1	TRBJ2-5	CASSPGQFQETQYF
TRBV6-5	TRBJ2-1	CASSSGTGWYEQFF
TRBV20-1	TRBJ2-3	CSARVLGADTQYF
TRBV6-5	TRBJ1-1	CASSYRVRENTEAFF
TRBV27	TRBJ1-5	CASSFSYRDVRQPQHF
TRBV25-1	TRBJ2-1	CASHSGGYNEQFF
TRBV6-1	TRBJ2-3	CASGRDRATDTQYF
TRBV6-6	TRBJ2-7	CASSRVGEQYF
TRBV20-1	TRBJ1-1	CSASRGGAWDTEAFF
TRBV6-6	TRBJ2-7	CASSSADNYEQYF
TRBV27	TRBJ1-6	CASRLQGRKTNSPLHF
TRBV7-2	TRBJ2-3	CASSSRATGLFKDTQYF
TRBV29-1	TRBJ2-1	CSGGPIGNNEQFF
TRBV7-3	TRBJ1-3	CVSSLGGGNTIYF
TRBV7-9	TRBJ2-6	CASSLGDLGSNVLTF
TRBV29-1	TRBJ2-1	CSAGTSYNEQFF
TRBV4-3	TRBJ2-1	CASSQDGTSGGHRYNEQFF
TRBV20-1	TRBJ2-1	CSASYRLAGGEQRFEQFF
TRBV5-1	TRBJ2-5	CASSGNRGEETQYF
TRBV4-3	TRBJ2-3	CASSLRSSGSGTDTQYF
TRBV24-1	TRBJ1-1	CATSEPGKDTEAFF
TRBV19	TRBJ2-3	CASMIGDTQYF
TRBV3-1	TRBJ1-5	CASSQNPNQPQHF
TRBV12-3/TRBV12-4	TRBJ2-2	CASSGTIGELFF
TRBV7-2	TRBJ1-6	CASQGQINPWYNSPLHF
TRBV20-1	TRBJ2-3	CSATGTSGRGSDTQYF
TRBV7-2	TRBJ1-5	CASNAAGAMSNQPQHF
TRBV7-2	TRBJ2-7	CASSLVWNEQYF
TRBV7-2	TRBJ2-1	CASSLELAANNEQFF
TRBV5-1	TRBJ1-5	CASSLDEAGPNQPQHF
TRBV29-1	TRBJ1-5	CSVGTRGPQHF
TRBV5-1	TRBJ2-7	CASSPTPGTIYEQYF
TRBV7-7	TRBJ2-7	CASSLGPEGYEQYF
TRBV6-2/TRBV6-3	TRBJ2-3	CASSQPLAGEGDTQYF
TRBV20-1	TRBJ2-7	CSATNRRGYNPYEQYF
TRBV5-6	TRBJ1-3	CASRDWMGNTIYF
TRBV20-1	TRBJ1-1	CSAPRGPSGTEAFF
TRBV7-2	TRBJ1-1	CASSLVGNSEAFF
TRBV12-3/TRBV12-4	TRBJ2-6	CASSSALTSGANVLTF
TRBV29-1	TRBJ2-3	CSVLRGDTQYF
TRBV28	TRBJ2-2	CASSFWGEGAGELFF
TRBV12-3/TRBV12-4	TRBJ2-1	CASSQGLLSNEQFF
TRBV7-2	TRBJ2-5	CASSMTSGYQETQYF
TRBV28	TRBJ2-7	CASSPIAGAAEQYF